The text below deals with one T cell receptor beta chain. Its antigen is not known. Assay used: immunoSEQ multiplex PCR; TCRdb lists only in-frame clones, some missing. This sample yields approximately 640,000 clones, of which 90% are seen a single time; 34% belongs to the top ten. The entry originates in a study of shared clonotypes between healthy human individuals. This CDR3 spans 14 amino acids. The germline V and J ends were trimmed by 5 bases and 0 bases, with 9 bases remaining between them. Per the germline V gene, CDR1 is SGHRS and CDR2 is YFSETQ. Study conclusions and caveats: Even with large depth, rarefaction showed that sorted-subset sequencing was incomplete.

The genes are TRBV5-1 and TRBJ2-1; weak D call: TRBD2 (5 bases). The receptor comes from a man in his late teens or twenties in good health. Some clones in this sample may be carry-over from other donors' samples. Specimen: memory CD8+ T cells from PBMCs. As to subset: CD45RO+ cells pooled with CCR7-negative TemRA cells. As DNA, the CDR3 is TGCGCCAGCAGTTTTGGAGGCTCCTACAATGAGCAGTTCTTC. Residues: CASSFGGSYNEQFF.